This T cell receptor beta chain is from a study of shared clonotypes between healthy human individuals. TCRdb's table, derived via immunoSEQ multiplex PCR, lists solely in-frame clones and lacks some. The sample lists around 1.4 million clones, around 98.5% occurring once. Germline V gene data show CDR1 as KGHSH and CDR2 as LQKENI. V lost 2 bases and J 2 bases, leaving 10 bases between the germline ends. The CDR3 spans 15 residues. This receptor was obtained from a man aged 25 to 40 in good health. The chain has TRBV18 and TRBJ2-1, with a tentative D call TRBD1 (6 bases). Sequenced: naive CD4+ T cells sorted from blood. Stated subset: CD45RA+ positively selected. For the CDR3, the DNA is TGTGCCAGCTCACCAGTGACAGGCCCCTACAATGAGCAGTTCTTC. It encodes CASSPVTGPYNEQFF.